The 9 T cell receptor beta chains reported below all come from one sample, sequenced in a study of shared clonotypes between healthy human individuals. Libraries were prepared by immunoSEQ multiplex PCR; TCRdb keeps only in-frame clonotypes and omits some of them. This table has about 490,000 clones, roughly 85% appearing once. The material sequenced was PBMCs. The origin of the receptors is a woman aged 40 to 50 in good health. Some clones in this sample may be carry-over from other donors' samples.

Only a few counts were recorded for this clone. This chain uses TRBV29-1 with TRBJ1-2; D unresolved. Germline V gives CDR1 SQVTM, CDR2 ANQGSEA. The CDR3 is made up of 14 amino acids. V was clipped by 0 bases and J by 0 bases, with 8 bases between them. The CDR3, as DNA: TGCAGCGTTGAAGATTTTAGGTCTAACTATGGCTACACCTTC. Residues: CSVEDFRSNYGYTF.

The chain links TRBV7-3 to TRBJ2-3; 14 bases align to TRBD2. V lost 5 bases and J lost 6; bases outside the gene matches: 7. The CDR3 runs 16 residues. Per germline, CDR1 SGHTA and CDR2 FQGTGA. CDR3 nucleotides: TGTGCCAGCAGCAAAGGGACTAGCGGGAGTAAGGATACGCAGTATTTT. Protein sequence: CASSKGTSGSKDTQYF.

V is TRBV10-3 and J is TRBJ1-4; weak D call: TRBD1 (5 bases). The V gene's germline CDR1 is ENHRY and CDR2 SYGVKD. The CDR3 has 13 amino acids. Trimming removed 6 bases at V and 8 bases at J, with 13 bases between. The CDR3 spells CAIRGRDGEKLFF. The CDR3 coding sequence is TGTGCCATCAGGGGCAGGGATGGGGAAAAACTGTTTTTT.

This chain connects TRBV6-1 to TRBJ2-7; 10 nucleotides align to TRBD2. V lost 0 bases and J lost 1; bases outside the gene matches: 3. Germline CDR1 MNHNS, CDR2 SASEGT. The CDR3 has 16 amino acids. Here the CDR3 DNA reads TGTGCCAGCAGTGAAGCGCTACTAGCGGGGTCCTACGAGCAGTACTTC. Protein: CASSEALLAGSYEQYF.

This chain joins TRBV5-4 and TRBJ2-2, with TRBD2 identical over 13 bases. The V and J ends lost 3 bases and 2 bases, in that order; junction bases with no gene match: 7. From germline, CDR1 is SGHNT and CDR2 YYREEE (reference sequence). The CDR3 consists of 18 residues. The chain's CDR3 is CASSYSWTSGRNTGELFF. The CDR3 DNA sequence: TGTGCCAGCAGCTACTCCTGGACTAGCGGGAGAAACACCGGGGAGCTGTTTTTT.

The chain couples TRBV18 to TRBJ2-5; 8 bases align to TRBD1. Unmatched junction bases numbered 8, after V lost 3 bases and J lost 5 bases. Looked up from germline, CDR1 is KGHSH and CDR2 is LQKENI. There are 15 residues in the CDR3. The CDR3 DNA follows: TGTGCCAGCTCACCTATGCAGGGGGCAGGGGAGACCCAGTACTTC. It yields the protein CASSPMQGAGETQYF.

V gene TRBV19 combines with J gene TRBJ2-6; 8 bases fit TRBD2. J was trimmed by 1 base and V by 6 bases; bases with no gene match: 14. Germline lookup yields CDR1 LNHDA and CDR2 SQIVND (reference sequence). The CDR3 contains 19 residues. The CDR3 DNA sequence: TGTGCCAGTAGATTAAACGGGCTAGCGGGTTCTTCTGGGGCCAACGTCCTGACTTTC. It is translated as CASRLNGLAGSSGANVLTF. The full variable domain, with the rest looked up from reference TRBV19 and TRBJ2-6, is DGGITQSPKYLFRKEGQNVTLSCEQNLNHDAMYWYRQDPGQGLRLIYYSQIVNDFQKGDIAEGYSVSREKKESFPLTVTSAQKNPTAFYLCASRLNGLAGSSGANVLTFGAGSRLTVL.

The chain is built from TRBV29-1 and TRBJ2-5, with D possibly being TRBD1 or TRBD2 (6 bases each). Between the trimmed V and J ends, which lost 4 bases and 4 bases, there was a span of 16 bases. Germline V gene sequence: CDR1 SQVTM, CDR2 ANQGSEA. The CDR3 covers 14 residues. DNA of the CDR3: TGCAGCGTTGCGGAGGGGGGCGCGGGAGAGACCCAGTACTTC. Translated: CSVAEGGAGETQYF.

This chain joins TRBV27 and TRBJ2-3; the D call may be TRBD1 or TRBD2 (5 bases each). CDR3 length: 16 residues. Germline CDR1 reads MNHEY; CDR2 reads SMNVEV (reference sequence). Trimming stripped 1 base from V and 2 bases from J, with 13 bases between. The CDR3 reads CASSLWVGADTDTQYF. CDR3 sequence (DNA): TGTGCCAGCAGTTTATGGGTCGGGGCTGACACAGATACGCAGTATTTT.